This T cell receptor beta chain is drawn from a study of beta chain features in type 1 diabetes. This clone was seen only a few times. Its target is unknown. The CDR3 loop spans 14 amino acids. From germline, CDR1 is SGDLS and CDR2 YYNGEE. The germline V and J ends were trimmed by 3 bases and 3 bases, with 13 bases remaining between them. General study points: A potential influence of HLA type upon TCRB rearrangement remained unresolved herein. In comparison with healthy donors, patients had naive, central memory and Treg TCRB repertoires that appeared more similar. PCR might favor shorter templates, equally in patients and controls.

Reverse transcribing all isolated RNA meant expressed TCRB transcripts were sequenced. Profiling relied on immunoSEQ multiplex PCR, and the TCRdb table lists in-frame clones only, not all of them. In the table there are about 130,000 clones, around 8.7% of which are singletons. Without exception, sorted populations had purity beyond 95%. This TCR was recovered from a man between 18 and 35 years old in good health. The source material was central memory CD4+ T cells from blood. The chain has TRBV9 and TRBJ2-7; D may be TRBD2 (5 bases). The CDR3 bases are TGTGCCAGCAGCGCCGGGTATGAGGGCTACGAGCAGTACTTC. The encoded protein is CASSAGYEGYEQYF.